The clone carrying this T cell receptor beta chain was seen once. This record belongs to a study of blood T cell repertoires in COVID-19. Sequencing used immunoSEQ multiplex PCR; TCRdb keeps in-frame clones, though not all of them. Of approximately 240,000 clones listed, approximately 85% are singletons. Germline CDR1 and CDR2: MNHEY and SMNVEV (reference sequence). The V and J ends lost 6 bases and 2 bases, in that order; junction bases with no gene match: 6. This CDR3 has 15 amino acids. Material: peripheral blood. The chain joins TRBV27 to TRBJ1-4; 7 bases align to TRBD1. This receptor was identified in a man over 45 who had recovered from COVID-19. The CDR3 nucleotides are TGTGCCAGCAGCTCACAGGGGCGGACTAATGAAAAACTGTTTTTT. This gives the protein CASSSQGRTNEKLFF.